Listed below are T cell receptor beta chains from one sample, sequenced in a study of post-analysis software for immune sequencing data. TCRdb independently ran MiXCR on the PCR reads; one entry per CDR3 protein. Of about 770,000 distinct CDR3 sequences in the sample, around 42% were seen once. Sequences were obtained from blood. Receptors originate from a girl aged 10-17 years with multiple sclerosis. Both conserved end residues are part of each CDR3. The order of the fields is CDR3 protein, CDR3 DNA, J gene, D gene, clone size, V gene. The D gene is left open where the match is weak. Size is omitted from some rows. Given values are once, few, many or a class for expanded clones.

CASSSSGRAGELFF | TGTGCCAGCAGTTCCTCGGGGCGGGCCGGGGAGCTGTTTTTT | TRBJ2-2 | . | . | TRBV2
CSASPTAGYHNEQFF | TGCAGTGCTTCCCCGACGGCGGGCTACCACAATGAGCAGTTCTTC | TRBJ2-1 | . | . | TRBV20-1
CASSLVGWATEQYF | TGTGCCAGCAGCTTGGTGGGATGGGCCACCGAGCAGTACTTC | TRBJ2-7 | . | few | TRBV7-2
CASSGYSQTRLHEQFF | TGTGCCAGCAGTGGCTACTCTCAGACCCGTCTCCATGAGCAGTTCTTC | TRBJ2-1 | . | . | TRBV6-1
CASSYSYRGGYGYTF | TGTGCCAGCAGTTACTCGTACAGGGGTGGCTATGGCTACACCTTC | TRBJ1-2 | TRBD1 | . | TRBV6-5
CASSSDVLYEQYF | TGTGCCAGCAGCTCAGACGTTCTCTACGAGCAGTACTTC | TRBJ2-7 | . | . | TRBV7-2
CASSAGQGIEDTQYF | TGTGCCAGCAGCGCTGGACAGGGGATAGAAGATACGCAGTATTTT | TRBJ2-3 | TRBD1 | few | TRBV9
CASSWGAGQGSYNEQFF | TGTGCCAGCAGCTGGGGGGCCGGACAGGGCTCCTACAATGAGCAGTTCTTC | TRBJ2-1 | TRBD1 | . | TRBV7-9
CSVEEGGTMVEQYF | TGCAGCGTTGAAGAAGGTGGGACTATGGTAGAGCAGTACTTC | TRBJ2-7 | TRBD2 | . | TRBV29-1
CASKAGISTDTQYF | TGCGCTAGCAAGGCGGGGATAAGCACAGATACGCAGTATTTT | TRBJ2-3 | . | few | TRBV10-2
CASSLTGPPDTQYF | TGTGCCAGCAGCCTGACAGGTCCCCCAGATACGCAGTATTTT | TRBJ2-3 | . | once | TRBV7-9
CSVRAGRHEQYF | . | TRBJ2-7 | . | . | TRBV29-1
CASSWTLTDTQYF | TGTGCCAGCAGTTGGACCCTCACAGATACGCAGTATTTT | TRBJ2-3 | . | . | TRBV12-3/TRBV12-4
CSVEDLAFEQYF | TGCAGCGTTGAAGACCTAGCGTTTGAGCAGTACTTC | TRBJ2-7 | . | . | TRBV29-1
CASSTSGRQGKETQYF | TGTGCCAGCAGCACTTCGGGGCGACAGGGCAAAGAGACCCAGTACTTC | TRBJ2-5 | TRBD1 | . | TRBV7-9
CATSRAGNNEQFF | TGTGCCACCAGTAGGGCGGGAAACAATGAGCAGTTCTTC | TRBJ2-1 | . | few | TRBV24-1
CASSRYSGKNIQYF | TGTGCCAGCAGCCGGTACAGCGGCAAAAACATTCAGTACTTC | TRBJ2-4 | . | few | TRBV3-1
CASSLERGLFSYGYTF | TGTGCCAGCAGTCTTGAAAGGGGGCTCTTCAGCTATGGCTACACCTTC | TRBJ1-2 | TRBD1 | . | TRBV28
CASSPDKHLAKNIQYF | TGCGCCAGCAGCCCAGACAAGCACCTAGCCAAAAACATTCAGTACTTC | TRBJ2-4 | . | few | TRBV5-1
CASSQDRGYPYQETQYF | TGTGCCAGCAGCCAAGATAGAGGATACCCGTACCAAGAGACCCAGTACTTC | TRBJ2-5 | . | . | TRBV14
CASSVGEGTNEKLFF | TGTGCCAGCAGCGTAGGGGAGGGAACCAATGAAAAACTGTTTTTT | TRBJ1-4 | . | . | TRBV9
CSARVQGLKTQYF | TGCAGTGCTAGAGTTCAGGGTTTAAAGACCCAGTACTTC | TRBJ2-5 | . | many | TRBV20-1
CSASGSAYEQYF | TGCAGTGCTAGCGGGAGCGCCTACGAGCAGTACTTC | TRBJ2-7 | . | few | TRBV20-1
CSVEGAGVGTDTQYF | TGCAGCGTTGAAGGGGCGGGAGTAGGAACAGATACGCAGTATTTT | TRBJ2-3 | TRBD2 | . | TRBV29-1
CASTFPRGVTTEAFF | TGTGCCAGCACCTTTCCTCGGGGGGTGACTACTGAAGCTTTCTTT | TRBJ1-1 | . | . | TRBV28
CATRDPNSYEQYF | TGTGCCACCCGGGACCCCAACTCCTACGAGCAGTACTTC | TRBJ2-7 | . | . | TRBV6-5
CAISTSSSYNEQYF | TGTGCCATCAGCACTAGCTCCTCCTACAATGAGCAGTACTTC | TRBJ2-4 | . | . | TRBV10-3
CSAWELAVDEQFF | TGCAGTGCCTGGGAACTAGCGGTCGATGAGCAGTTCTTC | TRBJ2-1 | TRBD2 | few | TRBV20-1